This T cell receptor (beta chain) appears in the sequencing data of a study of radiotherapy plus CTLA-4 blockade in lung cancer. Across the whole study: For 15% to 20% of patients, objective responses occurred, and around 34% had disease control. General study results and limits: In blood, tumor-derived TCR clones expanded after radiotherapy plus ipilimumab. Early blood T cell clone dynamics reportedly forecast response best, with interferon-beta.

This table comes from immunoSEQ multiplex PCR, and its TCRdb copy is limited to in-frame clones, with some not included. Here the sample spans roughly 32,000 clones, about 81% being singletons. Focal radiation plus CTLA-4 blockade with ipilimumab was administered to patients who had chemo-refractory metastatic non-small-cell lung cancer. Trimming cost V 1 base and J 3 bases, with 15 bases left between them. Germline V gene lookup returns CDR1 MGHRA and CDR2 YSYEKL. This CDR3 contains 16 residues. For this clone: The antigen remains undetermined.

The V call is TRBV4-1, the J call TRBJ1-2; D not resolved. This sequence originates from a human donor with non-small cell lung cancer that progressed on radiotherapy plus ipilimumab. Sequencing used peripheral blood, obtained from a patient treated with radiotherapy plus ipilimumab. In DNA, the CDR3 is TGCGCCAGCAGCCAAGTCGGAGGGAGCTCTGACTATGGCTACACCTTC. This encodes CASSQVGGSSDYGYTF.